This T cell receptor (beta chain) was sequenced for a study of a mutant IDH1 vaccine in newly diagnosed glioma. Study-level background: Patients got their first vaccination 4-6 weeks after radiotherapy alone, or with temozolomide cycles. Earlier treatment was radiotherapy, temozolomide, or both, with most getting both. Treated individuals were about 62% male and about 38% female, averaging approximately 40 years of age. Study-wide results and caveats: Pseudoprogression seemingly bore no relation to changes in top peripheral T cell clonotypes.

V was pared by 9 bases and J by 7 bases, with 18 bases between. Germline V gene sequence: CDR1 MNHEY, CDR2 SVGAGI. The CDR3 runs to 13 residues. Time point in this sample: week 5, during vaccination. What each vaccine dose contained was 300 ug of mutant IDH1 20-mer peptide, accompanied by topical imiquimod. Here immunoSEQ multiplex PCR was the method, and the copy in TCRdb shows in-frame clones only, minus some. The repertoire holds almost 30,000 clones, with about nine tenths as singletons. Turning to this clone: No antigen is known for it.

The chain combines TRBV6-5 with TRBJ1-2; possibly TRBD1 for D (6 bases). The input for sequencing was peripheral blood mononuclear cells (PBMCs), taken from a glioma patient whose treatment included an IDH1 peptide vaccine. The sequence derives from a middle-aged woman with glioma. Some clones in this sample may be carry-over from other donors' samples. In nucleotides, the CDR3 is TGTGCCAGTTCGCAGGGGCTTGGTTTTGGCTACACCTTC. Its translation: CASSQGLGFGYTF.